The 8 T cell receptor beta chains below come from one sample, sequenced in a study of blood T cell repertoires in COVID-19. Assay: immunoSEQ multiplex PCR; the TCRdb copy retains only in-frame clones and omits some. The sample lists approximately 70,000 clones, about nine tenths occurring once. The sequencing sample was made of peripheral blood. These receptors were taken from a woman under 30 with acute or convalescent COVID-19.

This clone was recorded once. The chain employs TRBV18 and TRBJ1-5; D gene unclear. This CDR3 has 13 amino acids. Looked up from germline, CDR1 is KGHSH and CDR2 is LQKENI. The V end lost 3 bases, the J end lost 7 bases, and 10 bases lay between the germline ends. The CDR3 protein is CASSPSSSQPQHF. CDR3 DNA sequence: TGTGCCAGCTCACCTTCGAGCTCGCAGCCCCAGCATTTT.

The chain has TRBV3-1 (or the pseudogene TRBV3-2) and TRBJ2-3, with 12 bases that match TRBD2. V shed 5 bases, J shed 1 base, and the junction held 4 bases outside the gene matches. This CDR3 contains 16 residues. The germline CDR1 and CDR2 sequences are LGHDT and YNNKEL (reference sequence). Here the CDR3 DNA reads TGTGCCAGCAGCATTCGACTAGCGGGGGGCACAGATACGCAGTATTTT. Translated, it gives CASSIRLAGGTDTQYF.

The genes are TRBV23-1 and TRBJ1-6; 9 nucleotides match TRBD1. TRBV23-1 counts as an open reading frame of uncertain function. The CDR3 is 17 residues long. The J segment lost 9 bases and the V segment lost 2 bases, leaving 11 bases of the junction unmatched. The DNA for the CDR3 is TGCGCCAGCAGTCAAAGGGGAAGGACAGGGGTAACTTCACCCCTCCACTTT. Residues: CASSQRGRTGVTSPLHF.

This rearrangement joins TRBV5-1 to TRBJ2-7, with 8 bases aligning to TRBD1. The germline V gene has CDR1 SGHRS and CDR2 YFSETQ. J was trimmed by 5 bases and V by 4 bases; bases with no gene match: 8. This CDR3 contains 14 residues. Here the CDR3 reads CASSPGQVGNEQYF. The CDR3 coding sequence is TGCGCCAGCAGCCCGGGACAGGTGGGCAACGAGCAGTACTTC.

The V and J genes are TRBV28 and TRBJ1-1; D remains unclear. This CDR3 region has 15 residues. In germline, CDR1 is MDHEN, CDR2 SYDVKM. The V and J ends lost 8 bases and 5 bases respectively, with 21 bases between them. The DNA for the CDR3 is TGTGCCAGCCTTCCCGGTACTAGTGAGTTGACTGAAGCTTTCTTT. Translated, it gives CASLPGTSELTEAFF.

This clone showed up just once. The genes are TRBV7-2 and TRBJ1-3; 10 nucleotides match TRBD1. The V gene end was trimmed by 4 bases and the J gene end by 2 bases; junction bases not matched to a gene: 5. In germline, CDR1 is SGHTA, CDR2 FQGNSA. This CDR3 spans 16 amino acids. The CDR3 DNA is TGTGCCAGCAGCTCCCCGGGACAGGGGACTGGAAACACCATATATTTT. As protein: CASSSPGQGTGNTIYF.

The V call is TRBV6-1, the J call TRBJ1-5, with D hard to call. The germline CDR1 and CDR2 sequences are MNHNS and SASEGT. Between the trimmed V and J ends, which lost 2 bases and 3 bases, there was a span of 11 bases. The CDR3 consists of 15 residues. CDR3 bases: TGTGCCAGCAGTGAATCGGGGATGCTCAATCAGCCCCAGCATTTT. The encoded protein is CASSESGMLNQPQHF.

The chain uses TRBV5-4 and TRBJ2-1; possible D gene TRBD1, 5 bases. Deletions cut 4 bases from V and 7 bases from J, with 15 bases between. The V gene's germline CDR1 is SGHNT and CDR2 YYREEE (reference sequence). This CDR3 has 14 amino acids. CDR3 loop: CASSQTQGSNEQFF. In DNA form, the CDR3 reads TGTGCCAGCAGCCAGACTCAGGGTTCTAATGAGCAGTTCTTC.